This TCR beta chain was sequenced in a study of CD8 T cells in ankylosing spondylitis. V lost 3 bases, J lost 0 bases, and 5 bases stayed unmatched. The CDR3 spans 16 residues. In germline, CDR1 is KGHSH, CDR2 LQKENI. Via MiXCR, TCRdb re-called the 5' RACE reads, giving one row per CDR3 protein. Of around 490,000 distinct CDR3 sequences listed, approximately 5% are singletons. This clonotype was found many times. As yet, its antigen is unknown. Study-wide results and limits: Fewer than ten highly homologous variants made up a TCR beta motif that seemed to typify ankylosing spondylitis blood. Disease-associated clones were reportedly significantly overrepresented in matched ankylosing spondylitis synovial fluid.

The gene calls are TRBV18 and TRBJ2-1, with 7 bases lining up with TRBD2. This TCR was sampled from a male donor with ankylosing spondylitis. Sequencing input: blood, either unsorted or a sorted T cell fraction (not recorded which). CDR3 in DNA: TGTGCCAGCTCACCGGGGCGGGACTACTCCTACAATGAGCAGTTCTTC. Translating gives CASSPGRDYSYNEQFF.